Listed here are 29 T cell receptor beta chains from one sample, sequenced in a study of cytotoxic CD8 clonotypes in ibrutinib-treated CLL. This table comes from immunoSEQ multiplex PCR, and its TCRdb copy is limited to in-frame clones, with some not included. Of about 18,000 clones listed, 81% were seen once; the top ten hold approximately 15%. This specimen consisted of PBMCs, obtained before ibrutinib treatment. The receptors here all came from a human donor with chronic lymphocytic leukemia.

The chain joins TRBV7-2 to TRBJ2-1; weak D call: TRBD2 (5 bases). The CDR3 has 15 residues. Trimming took off 2 bases at V and 8 bases at J, with 16 bases between the two ends. Germline V gene sequence: CDR1 SGHTA, CDR2 FQGNSA. In DNA, the CDR3 is TGTGCCAGCAGCTTAAGAGAGGGCCTGCCTCATGAGCAGTTCTTC. This codes for CASSLREGLPHEQFF.

This clone was detected once. V gene TRBV19 combines with J gene TRBJ2-7; D is unclear. This CDR3 has 13 residues. Germline V CDR1 and CDR2: LNHDA, SQIVND (reference sequence). V was trimmed by 10 bases and J by 5 bases, leaving 18 bases between them. The CDR3 DNA is TGTGCCACCTCCATTCAGCCGGTCCACGAGCAGTACTTC. It codes for CATSIQPVHEQYF.

As concerns this clone: At the DNA level, this CDR3 is encoded by other sequences in the same sample as well. The chain links TRBV29-1 to TRBJ1-1; D ambiguous. V dropped 6 bases and J dropped 5 bases, with 13 bases sitting between them. The CDR3 consists of 12 residues. Germline V gene sequence: CDR1 SQVTM, CDR2 ANQGSEA. The CDR3: CSVRYAGTEAFF. The DNA of the CDR3 is TGCAGCGTACGCTACGCCGGGACTGAAGCTTTCTTT.

The gene calls are TRBV27 and TRBJ2-7; 7 nucleotides agree with TRBD1. CDR3 length equals 16 residues. Germline assignment: CDR1 MNHEY and CDR2 SMNVEV (reference sequence). J was trimmed by 5 bases and V by 1 base; bases with no gene match: 11. The DNA for the CDR3 is TGTGCCAGCAGTTTATACGCCGGGACAGCCGCCAACGAGCAGTACTTC. Amino acids: CASSLYAGTAANEQYF.

The chain employs TRBV10-1 and TRBJ1-1; a weak D match, TRBD1 (6 bases). Between the trimmed V and J ends, which lost 8 bases and 5 bases, there was a span of 15 bases. Germline CDR1 is WNHNN and CDR2 is SYGVQD (reference sequence). This CDR3 region has 13 residues. This chain's CDR3 is CASRRGQGTEAFF. The CDR3 DNA reads TGCGCCAGCCGGCGGGGGCAGGGTACTGAAGCTTTCTTT.

The chain has TRBV11-1 and TRBJ2-7; 10 nucleotides align to TRBD2. Germline V gives CDR1 SGHAT, CDR2 FQDESV (reference sequence). This CDR3 has 15 amino acids. V trimming: 5 bases; J trimming: 2 bases; junction bases outside the gene matches: 6. Here the CDR3 reads CASSATSGPTYEQYF. Written as DNA, the CDR3 is TGTGCCAGCAGCGCGACTAGCGGGCCAACCTACGAGCAGTACTTC.

This chain links TRBV7-9 with TRBJ2-7, with D perhaps TRBD1 (6 bases). V was clipped by 1 base and J by 9 bases, with 13 bases between them. Germline V gene lookup returns CDR1 SEHNR and CDR2 FQNEAQ (reference sequence). The CDR3 length is 13 residues. Here the CDR3 DNA reads TGTGCCAGCAGCTTAGGACAGGTTGTTGGGCAGTACTTC. Protein product: CASSLGQVVGQYF.

This clone is a singleton in its sample. This rearrangement joins TRBV29-1 to TRBJ1-1, with 7 bases identical to TRBD1. The trim removed 4 bases at V and 0 bases at J, leaving 2 bases unmatched. CDR3 length: 13 residues. From germline, CDR1 is SQVTM and CDR2 ANQGSEA. CDR3 amino acids: CSVGRGMNTEAFF. CDR3 sequence (DNA): TGCAGCGTTGGCAGGGGGATGAACACTGAAGCTTTCTTT.

V and J are TRBV11-2 and TRBJ2-7; 12 positions match TRBD1. The germline V gene encodes CDR1 SGHAT and CDR2 FQNNGV. This CDR3 spans 15 amino acids. V was pared by 5 bases and J by 5 bases, with 7 bases of the junction left unmatched. The CDR3 reads CASSELGQGAHEQYF. In nucleotides, the CDR3 is TGTGCCAGCAGCGAGTTGGGACAGGGGGCCCACGAGCAGTACTTC.

This chain joins TRBV28 and TRBJ2-7; weak D call: TRBD2 (5 bases). Germline V CDR1 and CDR2: MDHEN, SYDVKM. Trimming pared 8 bases from V and 6 bases from J, leaving 14 bases between. The CDR3 has 12 residues. This CDR3 reads CASRGRSVEQYF. In DNA, the CDR3 is TGTGCCAGCCGGGGAAGGTCCGTCGAGCAGTACTTC.

The chain combines TRBV2 with TRBJ1-4; no clear D. Trimming pared 1 base from V and 3 bases from J, leaving 9 bases between. The CDR3 runs 15 residues. Germline CDR1 and CDR2: SNHLY and FYNNEI. The CDR3 DNA is TGTGCCAGCAGTGAAGAGGCAGCTTCTAATGAAAAACTGTTTTTT. Translated: CASSEEAASNEKLFF.

V usage is TRBV4-1 and J usage is TRBJ1-2; D not resolved. The V gene lost 1 base and the J gene lost 6 bases, with 9 bases spanning the gap. The CDR3 is made up of 13 amino acids. Germline V gene lookup returns CDR1 MGHRA and CDR2 YSYEKL. As DNA, the CDR3 is TGCGCCAGCAGCCAAGGAGAATGGGATGGCTACACCTTC. Translation: CASSQGEWDGYTF.

The V gene is TRBV10-1, the J gene TRBJ2-7, with D unresolved. The CDR3 has 12 residues. CDR1 is WNHNN, CDR2 SYGVQD, per germline (reference sequence). V was clipped by 6 bases and J by 7 bases, with 13 bases between them. The CDR3: CASSDAQEEQYF. Written as DNA, the CDR3 is TGCGCCAGCAGCGACGCGCAGGAGGAGCAGTACTTC.

The table lists this clone with a few counts. The gene calls are TRBV5-1 and TRBJ1-1; weak D call: TRBD1 (6 bases). The germline V gene encodes CDR1 SGHRS and CDR2 YFSETQ. Trimming cost V 5 bases and J 1 base, with 12 bases left between them. This CDR3 contains 14 residues. In DNA form, the CDR3 reads TGCGCCAGCAGGGCCGGACAGCAGAACACTGAAGCTTTCTTT. It is translated as CASRAGQQNTEAFF.

This clone was recorded only once. The CDR3 protein is CAWSVYGTGGRKSGYTF. The CDR3 nucleotides are TGTGCCTGGAGTGTCTACGGGACAGGGGGCAGAAAAAGTGGCTACACCTTC. The chain links TRBV30 to TRBJ1-2; 12 nucleotides agree with TRBD1. With 0 bases clipped from V and 7 bases from J, the junction kept 12 bases outside the gene matches. The CDR3 totals 17 residues. Germline CDR1 and CDR2: GTSNPN and SVGIG (reference sequence).

The chain employs TRBV7-6 and TRBJ2-1; 15 bases line up with TRBD2. This CDR3 region has 22 residues. Losses at the gene ends were 2 bases for V and 7 bases for J; bases not matched to a gene: 21. Germline V CDR1 and CDR2: SGHVS, FNYEAQ. CDR3 sequence (DNA): TGTGCCAGCAGCTTATCTCCGCCGGGACCGGGGACTAGCGGGAGGATTTTAAATGAGCAGTTCTTC. Its protein is CASSLSPPGPGTSGRILNEQFF.

CDR3 coding DNA: TGTGCCAGCAACTTTGGGGGGGAGCTGTTTTTT. This sequence encodes CASNFGGELFF. V is TRBV6-5 and J is TRBJ2-2; D ambiguous. V was cut by 7 bases and J by 8 bases, with 8 bases left in between. The CDR3 runs 11 residues. The germline V gene has CDR1 MNHEY and CDR2 SVGAGI.

The chain employs TRBV5-1 and TRBJ2-3; D remains ambiguous. The V end was cut by 0 bases, the J end by 4 bases, with 9 bases between. The CDR3 loop spans 14 amino acids. Per germline, CDR1 SGHRS and CDR2 YFSETQ. The CDR3 DNA is TGCGCCAGCAGCTTGGATTGGGGTGCAGATACGCAGTATTTT. Amino acid sequence: CASSLDWGADTQYF.

The chain joins TRBV13 to TRBJ2-4, with 9 bases that match TRBD1. The CDR3 consists of 14 residues. Unmatched junction bases numbered 6, after V lost 4 bases and J lost 8 bases. Germline CDR1 is PRHDT and CDR2 is FYEKMQ (reference sequence). For the CDR3, the DNA is TGTGCCAGCAGCTACAACAGGGGGCTGGACATTCAGTACTTC. This gives the protein CASSYNRGLDIQYF.

This rearrangement joins TRBV23-1 to TRBJ1-5, with unresolved D. TRBV23-1 is an open reading frame whose function is uncertain. CDR3 length: 17 amino acids. The germline V and J ends were trimmed by 1 base and 0 bases, with 13 bases remaining between them. The CDR3 coding sequence is TGCGCCAGCAGTCAATACCGGCCCCACTATAGCAATCAGCCCCAGCATTTT. Protein sequence: CASSQYRPHYSNQPQHF.

The chain uses TRBV18 and TRBJ2-5; 10 bases align to TRBD1. Germline-derived CDR1 and CDR2 are KGHSH and LQKENI. The trim removed 6 bases at V and 5 bases at J, leaving 9 bases unmatched. The CDR3 is 15 amino acids. CDR3 loop: CASSRTGGSGETQYF. CDR3 nucleotides: TGTGCCAGCTCGCGGACAGGGGGATCAGGGGAGACCCAGTACTTC.

V and J are TRBV5-6 and TRBJ2-1; 7 bases match TRBD2. Germline loops: CDR1 SGHDT, CDR2 YYEEEE. Germline trimming cut 0 bases from V and 5 bases from J; bases unmatched to any gene: 11. The CDR3 length is 17 residues. CDR3 residues: CASSLVGAGLRDNEQFF. The CDR3 DNA is TGTGCCAGCAGCTTGGTTGGAGCGGGACTCAGAGACAATGAGCAGTTCTTC. The whole variable domain, filled in from reference TRBV5-6 and TRBJ2-1, reads DAGVTQSPTHLIKTRGQQVTLRCSPKSGHDTVSWYQQALGQGPQFIFQYYEEEERQRGNFPDRFSGHQFPNYSSELNVNALLLGDSALYLCASSLVGAGLRDNEQFFGPGTRLTVL.

In its sample, this clone was seen a few times. This chain joins TRBV15 and TRBJ1-1; D unclear. Germline V gene sequence: CDR1 LNHNV, CDR2 YYDKDF (reference sequence). This CDR3 contains 14 residues. The V and J ends lost 6 bases and 1 base respectively, with 12 bases between them. CDR3 in amino acids: CATSPIWGNTEAFF. CDR3 nucleotide sequence: TGTGCCACCAGTCCTATTTGGGGGAACACTGAAGCTTTCTTT.

This clone appeared a few times. J is TRBJ1-3 and V is TRBV6-5; D is undetermined. The CDR3 loop spans 16 amino acids. Trimming took 2 bases from V and 0 from J, leaving 11 bases between them. From germline, CDR1 is MNHEY and CDR2 SVGAGI. CDR3 sequence: CASSYDRRNSGNTIYF. For the CDR3, the DNA is TGTGCCAGCAGTTACGATCGCAGGAACTCTGGAAACACCATATATTTT.

V and J are TRBV15 and TRBJ2-3; 12 nucleotides agree with TRBD1. Germline CDR1 and CDR2: LNHNV and YYDKDF (reference sequence). There are 15 residues in the CDR3. J lost 5 bases, V lost 5 bases, and 5 bases had no gene match. This CDR3 is CATSAGQGAGDTQYF. The CDR3 DNA is TGTGCCACCAGCGCGGGACAGGGGGCAGGAGATACGCAGTATTTT.

The chain links TRBV29-1 to TRBJ2-5; D is perhaps TRBD1 (5 bases). In germline, CDR1 is SQVTM, CDR2 ANQGSEA. V was cut by 6 bases and J by 0 bases, with 14 bases left in between. The CDR3 runs to 14 residues. The CDR3 region has the DNA TGCAGCGTGAGCCCCGACAGTAACCAAGAGACCCAGTACTTC. Its protein is CSVSPDSNQETQYF.

This clone appeared a few times. J is TRBJ2-7 and V is TRBV25-1; 7 bases fit TRBD1. CDR1 is MGHDK and CDR2 is SYGVNS in the germline V gene. V was clipped by 8 bases and J by 3 bases; unmatched bases: 4. The CDR3 runs to 12 residues. The DNA of the CDR3 is TGTGCCAGCGGAAGGGACAGCTACGAGCAGTACTTC. Protein sequence: CASGRDSYEQYF.

The chain uses TRBV21-1 and TRBJ1-1. TRBV21-1 is a known pseudogene. CDR3 length: 14 residues. CDR3 loop: CASSPLGENTEAFF. The CDR3 DNA reads TGTGCCAGCAGTCCTCTGGGGGAGAATACTGAAGCTTTCTTT.

This chain uses TRBV5-1 with TRBJ2-1; 11 positions match TRBD2. This CDR3 has 15 residues. V shed 3 bases, J shed 5 bases, and the junction held 4 bases outside the gene matches. The germline gives CDR1 SGHRS, CDR2 YFSETQ. For the CDR3, the DNA is TGCGCCAGCAGCTCGGGGACTAGCGGAAACAATGAGCAGTTCTTC. It translates to CASSSGTSGNNEQFF.